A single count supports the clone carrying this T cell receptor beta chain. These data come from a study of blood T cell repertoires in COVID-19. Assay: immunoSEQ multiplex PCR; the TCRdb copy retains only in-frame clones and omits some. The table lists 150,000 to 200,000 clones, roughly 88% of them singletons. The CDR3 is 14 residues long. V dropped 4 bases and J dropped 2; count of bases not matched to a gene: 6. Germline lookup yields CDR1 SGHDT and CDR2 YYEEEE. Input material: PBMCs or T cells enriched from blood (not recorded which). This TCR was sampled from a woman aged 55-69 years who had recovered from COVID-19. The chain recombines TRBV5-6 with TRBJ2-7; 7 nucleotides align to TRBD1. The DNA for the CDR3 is TGTGCCAGCAGCGGAGAGCAGGGGGCCTACGAGCAGTACTTC. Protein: CASSGEQGAYEQYF.